The 27 T cell receptor beta chains below were found in one sample sequenced in a study of blood T cell repertoires in COVID-19 (dated by TCRdb to 2018 to 2020). Libraries were constructed by the immunoSEQ multiplex PCR assay. In its TCRdb copy, this immuneACCESS table keeps in-frame sequences only and misses some clones. Where compared with another copy, unresolved V genes explain less than half of these, and the others have no known cause. Present in this sample are over 250,000 clones, roughly nine tenths of which were seen just once. The ten biggest clones cover 2% to 3% of the sample. The material sequenced was PBMCs or T cells enriched from blood (not recorded which). Receptor source: a man in his fifties or sixties who had recovered from COVID-19.

This clone was seen a few times. J is TRBJ2-7 and V is TRBV3-1 (or the pseudogene TRBV3-2); 10 bases agree with TRBD1. The CDR3 is made up of 14 amino acids. Germline loops: CDR1 LGHDT, CDR2 YNNKEL (reference sequence). With 3 bases clipped from V and 5 bases from J, the junction kept 4 bases outside the gene matches. The CDR3 loop is CASSHSGQGNEQYF. CDR3 bases: TGTGCCAGCAGCCATTCGGGACAGGGGAACGAGCAGTACTTC.

The rearrangement joins TRBV15 to TRBJ2-3; weak D call: TRBD2 (6 bases). This CDR3 spans 14 amino acids. V was shortened by 5 bases and J by 1 base, with 10 bases between the two germline ends. In germline, CDR1 is LNHNV, CDR2 YYDKDF (reference sequence). The CDR3 loop is CATSSSGGTDTQYF. The CDR3, as DNA: TGTGCCACCAGCTCTTCGGGGGGCACAGATACGCAGTATTTT.

The CDR3 sequence is CASSWTGARNQPQHF. CDR3 nucleotides: TGTGCCAGCTCATGGACAGGGGCACGCAATCAGCCCCAGCATTTT. This chain links TRBV18 with TRBJ1-5; TRBD1 matches at 9 bases. This CDR3 is 15 amino acids long. Germline V gene data show CDR1 as KGHSH and CDR2 as LQKENI. The trim removed 5 bases at V and 2 bases at J, leaving 4 bases unmatched.

The chain is built from TRBV3-1 (or the pseudogene TRBV3-2) and TRBJ2-2; no firm D call. This CDR3 is 14 amino acids long. V dropped 6 bases and J dropped 4 bases, with 12 bases sitting between them. From germline, CDR1 is LGHDT and CDR2 YNNKEL (reference sequence). The DNA for the CDR3 is TGTGCCAGCAGGCCTCCCCGGAGCACCGGGGAGCTGTTTTTT. This codes for CASRPPRSTGELFF.

This clone was seen a single time. The chain employs TRBV24-1 and TRBJ2-5; 8 bases are shared with TRBD2. The germline V gene has CDR1 KGHDR and CDR2 SFDVKD. The CDR3 loop spans 13 amino acids. V lost 4 bases to trimming and J lost 5 bases; unmatched junction nucleotides: 2. CDR3 region: CATSDTSGETQYF. CDR3 nucleotide sequence: TGTGCCACCAGTGACACTAGCGGCGAGACCCAGTACTTC.

The chain links TRBV2 to TRBJ2-2; 7 bases are a match to TRBD1. With V trimmed by 0 bases and J by 6 bases, 7 bases remained unmatched. Germline CDR1 is SNHLY and CDR2 is FYNNEI. The CDR3 runs 16 residues. As DNA, the CDR3 is TGTGCCAGCAGTGAAGCGGAGACAGGGACACCCGGGGAGCTGTTTTTT. This translates into CASSEAETGTPGELFF.

A few counts support this clone. V is TRBV6-2 or TRBV6-3 and J is TRBJ1-5; no clear D. CDR3 length: 14 residues. Germline V gene data show CDR1 as MNHEY and CDR2 as SVGEGT. V lost 6 bases and J 3 bases, leaving 12 bases between the germline ends. CDR3: CASSQTNYNQPQHF. Written as DNA, the CDR3 is TGTGCCAGCAGCCAGACTAACTACAATCAGCCCCAGCATTTT.

The rearrangement joins TRBV12-3 or TRBV12-4 to TRBJ2-7; D is undetermined. This CDR3 region has 13 residues. V dropped 2 bases and J dropped 4 bases, with 9 bases sitting between them. The CDR3 region has the DNA TGTGCCAGCAGTTTACTAGAGCTGTACGAGCAGTACTTC. This translates into CASSLLELYEQYF.

The chain is built from TRBV4-2 and TRBJ1-2, with TRBD1 as a possible D gene (5 bases). Looked up from germline, CDR1 is LGHNA and CDR2 is YNFKEQ. The CDR3 is 16 amino acids. The V gene lost 3 bases and the J gene lost 7 bases, with 21 bases spanning the gap. In DNA, the CDR3 is TGTGCCAGCAGCCAGCCCTCTCAGGGCGTTAATTTTGGCTACACCTTC. This gives the protein CASSQPSQGVNFGYTF.

The chain joins TRBV27 to TRBJ2-3; no firm D call. V was cut by 3 bases and J by 3 bases, with 7 bases left in between. The V gene's germline CDR1 is MNHEY and CDR2 SMNVEV (reference sequence). This CDR3 has 13 residues. Here the CDR3 DNA reads TGTGCCAGCAGTTTTACAGTTACAGATACGCAGTATTTT. Residues: CASSFTVTDTQYF.

The rearrangement joins TRBV9 to TRBJ1-3; D not resolved. The CDR3 is 13 amino acids. CDR1 and CDR2 from the germline V gene are SGDLS and YYNGEE. The germline V and J ends were trimmed by 0 bases and 8 bases, with 9 bases remaining between them. CDR3: CASSVVSSDTIYF. For the CDR3, the DNA is TGTGCCAGCAGCGTAGTTTCGTCGGACACCATATATTTT.

This chain links TRBV27 with TRBJ1-4; D might be TRBD1 (6 bases). The germline V gene encodes CDR1 MNHEY and CDR2 SMNVEV (reference sequence). The CDR3 loop spans 14 amino acids. V lost 5 bases and J lost 6, with 13 bases in between. The CDR3 nucleotides read TGTGCCAGCAGTCGGGGGGCAGTATATGAAAAACTGTTTTTT. It translates to CASSRGAVYEKLFF. Supplemented by reference TRBV27 and TRBJ1-4, the full variable domain reads EAQVTQNPRYLITVTGKKLTVTCSQNMNHEYMSWYRQDPGLGLRQIYYSMNVEVTDKGDVPEGYKVSRKEKRNFPLILESPSPNQTSLYFCASSRGAVYEKLFFGSGTQLSVL.

The chain combines TRBV3-1 (or the pseudogene TRBV3-2) with TRBJ2-2; D is undetermined. V was shortened by 1 base and J by 4 bases, with 10 bases between the two germline ends. CDR3 length: 15 amino acids. The germline V gene encodes CDR1 LGHDT and CDR2 YNNKEL (reference sequence). CDR3 sequence: CASSQVRLITGELFF. DNA of the CDR3: TGTGCCAGCAGCCAAGTGCGGCTAATCACCGGGGAGCTGTTTTTT.

The V and J genes are TRBV10-3 and TRBJ2-5, with 7 nucleotides matching TRBD2. J was trimmed by 5 bases and V by 0 bases; bases with no gene match: 9. Germline CDR1 reads ENHRY; CDR2 reads SYGVKD. The CDR3 spans 16 residues. As DNA, the CDR3 is TGTGCCATCAGTGAGTCGGGGCTAGCGGCAGGGGAGACCCAGTACTTC. It codes for CAISESGLAAGETQYF.

The chain employs TRBV4-1 and TRBJ1-1; D call uncertain. Germline loops: CDR1 MGHRA, CDR2 YSYEKL. This CDR3 region has 14 residues. The germline V and J ends were trimmed by 6 bases and 3 bases, with 14 bases remaining between them. The CDR3 here is CASRRGTRDTEAFF. The CDR3, as DNA: TGCGCCAGCAGGAGAGGCACCCGGGACACTGAAGCTTTCTTT.

The genes are TRBV3-1 (or the pseudogene TRBV3-2) and TRBJ2-2; D not resolved. V was clipped by 2 bases and J by 7 bases, with 5 bases between them. The germline V gene has CDR1 LGHDT and CDR2 YNNKEL (reference sequence). The CDR3 length is 12 residues. Written as DNA, the CDR3 is TGTGCCAGCAGCCAATACAACGGGGAGCTGTTTTTT. Its protein is CASSQYNGELFF.

The chain uses TRBV25-1 and TRBJ1-1; maybe TRBD1 (6 bases). From germline, CDR1 is MGHDK and CDR2 SYGVNS. V was clipped by 6 bases and J by 3 bases, with 20 bases between them. The CDR3 is 16 amino acids. The CDR3 sequence is CASSPANRVRDTEAFF. The CDR3, as DNA: TGTGCCAGCAGCCCCGCAAACAGGGTTAGGGACACTGAAGCTTTCTTT.

The J gene is TRBJ1-2, the V gene TRBV28; no definite D call. In germline, CDR1 is MDHEN, CDR2 SYDVKM. The CDR3 totals 13 residues. V lost 5 bases to trimming and J lost 3 bases, with 10 bases between them. Here the CDR3 reads CASSTPGDYGYTF. CDR3 coding DNA: TGTGCCAGCAGTACCCCGGGTGACTATGGCTACACCTTC.

This clone has only one observation. This rearrangement joins TRBV28 to TRBJ2-7, with unresolved D. Germline CDR1 reads MDHEN; CDR2 reads SYDVKM. Between the trimmed V and J ends, which lost 3 bases and 3 bases, there was a span of 9 bases. There are 13 residues in the CDR3. The CDR3 reads CASSLGSGYEQYF. DNA for the CDR3: TGTGCCAGCAGTTTGGGTTCGGGCTACGAGCAGTACTTC.

V and J are TRBV5-5 and TRBJ1-2, with TRBD1 identical over 7 bases. With V trimmed by 0 bases and J by 4 bases, 9 bases remained unmatched. Germline loops: CDR1 SGHKS, CDR2 YYEKEE (reference sequence). The CDR3 runs to 16 residues. The CDR3 DNA sequence: TGTGCCAGCAGCTTGGCGGACAGGCGTTGGGGCTATGGCTACACCTTC. Translating it yields CASSLADRRWGYGYTF.

This clone has more than one count but fewer than ten. The chain employs TRBV11-2 and TRBJ2-7, with TRBD1 matching over 8 bases. Germline lookup yields CDR1 SGHAT and CDR2 FQNNGV. Trimming cost V 3 bases and J 6 bases; bases outside gene matches: 10. This CDR3 contains 15 residues. CDR3: CASSFPGTGTFEQYF. In DNA, the CDR3 is TGTGCCAGCAGCTTCCCCGGGACAGGTACCTTCGAGCAGTACTTC.

This clone was found once. This chain links TRBV20-1 with TRBJ2-3; D may be TRBD1 (6 bases). V was trimmed by 4 bases and J by 3 bases, leaving 14 bases between them. The CDR3 runs to 14 residues. Germline-derived CDR1 and CDR2 are DFQATT and SNEGSKA (reference sequence). The CDR3 spells CSAIDVQGTDTQYF. CDR3 nucleotides: TGCAGTGCTATTGATGTACAGGGAACAGATACGCAGTATTTT.

This rearrangement joins TRBV5-1 to TRBJ2-4, with 8 bases that match TRBD1. Losses at the gene ends were 4 bases for V and 7 bases for J; bases not matched to a gene: 10. CDR1 is SGHRS and CDR2 is YFSETQ in the germline V gene. This CDR3 is built from 15 residues. The CDR3: CASSTGQGETNIQYF. DNA of the CDR3: TGCGCCAGCAGCACTGGACAGGGTGAGACCAACATTCAGTACTTC.

This clone showed up just a few times. The chain recombines TRBV6-5 with TRBJ2-1, with D maybe TRBD2 (7 bases). The CDR3 has 15 amino acids. Trimming stripped 6 bases from V and 6 bases from J, with 18 bases between. Germline CDR1 and CDR2: MNHEY and SVGAGI. The CDR3: CASSPQGGGINEQFF. The CDR3 DNA reads as TGTGCCAGCAGCCCACAGGGAGGGGGTATCAATGAGCAGTTCTTC.

The CDR3 here is CASSVGPGGGKKYEQYF. The CDR3 DNA sequence: TGTGCCAGCAGCGTAGGTCCAGGCGGGGGGAAAAAGTACGAGCAGTACTTC. The chain joins TRBV9 to TRBJ2-7; 8 bases fit TRBD2. CDR1 SGDLS and CDR2 YYNGEE come from the germline V gene. After removal of 0 bases from V and 4 bases from J, the junction contained 12 bases not matched to a gene. The CDR3 has 17 amino acids.

This clone was recorded once. The chain joins TRBV4-1 to TRBJ1-2; D gene ambiguous. CDR1 is MGHRA, CDR2 YSYEKL, per germline. This CDR3 region has 16 residues. Trimming removed 1 base at V and 4 bases at J, with 16 bases between. This CDR3 reads CASSQASSLGFYGYTF. As DNA, the CDR3 is TGCGCCAGCAGCCAAGCATCTAGCCTCGGATTCTATGGCTACACCTTC.

The CDR3 loop reads CASSLSVTGVQPQHF. DNA for the CDR3: TGTGCCAGCAGTTTATCAGTGACAGGGGTTCAGCCCCAGCATTTT. J is TRBJ1-5 and V is TRBV28; TRBD1 agrees at 8 bases. V was pared by 1 base and J by 6 bases, with 5 bases of the junction left unmatched. The CDR3 covers 15 residues. Germline CDR1 reads MDHEN; CDR2 reads SYDVKM.